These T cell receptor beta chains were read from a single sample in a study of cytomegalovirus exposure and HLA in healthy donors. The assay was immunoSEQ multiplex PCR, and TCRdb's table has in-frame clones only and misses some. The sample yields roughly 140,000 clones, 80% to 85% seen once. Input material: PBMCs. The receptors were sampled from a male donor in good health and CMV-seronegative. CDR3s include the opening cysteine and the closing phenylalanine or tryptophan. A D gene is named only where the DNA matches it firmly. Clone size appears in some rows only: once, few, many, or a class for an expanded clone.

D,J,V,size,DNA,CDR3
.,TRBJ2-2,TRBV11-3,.,TGTGCCAGCAGCTTAGATCTAGTTTCCGGGGAGCTGTTTTTT,CASSLDLVSGELFF
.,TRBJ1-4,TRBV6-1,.,TGTGCCAGCAGTTATAATGAAAAACTGTTTTTT,CASSYNEKLFF
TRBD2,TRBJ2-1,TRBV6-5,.,TGTGCCAGCAGTTACTCGTCAGGCACGGGAGGTGAGCAGTTCTTC,CASSYSSGTGGEQFF
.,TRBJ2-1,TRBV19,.,TGTGCCAGTAGTATCGGAGGGGGCCTTAACAATGAGCAGTTCTTC,CASSIGGGLNNEQFF
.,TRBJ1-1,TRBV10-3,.,TGTGCCATCAGTGCGGGGGGCCTCGCTGAAGCTTTCTTT,CAISAGGLAEAFF
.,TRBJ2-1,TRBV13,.,TGTGCCAGCAGCGGTCGCGAAGGGCAGGGTATTTACAATGAGCAGTTCTTC,CASSGREGQGIYNEQFF
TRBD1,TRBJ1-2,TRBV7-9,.,TGTTCCAGCAGCTTAGGCGGGGCAGGGGGCGGCTACACCTTC,CSSSLGGAGGGYTF
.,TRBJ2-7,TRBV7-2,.,TGTGCCAGCAGCCCCCATCCTAGCGAACCCTACGAGCAGTACTTC,CASSPHPSEPYEQYF
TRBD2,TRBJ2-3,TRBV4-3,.,TGCGCCAGCAGCCAACAACTAGCGGGGCCAAGCACAGATACGCAGTATTTC,CASSQQLAGPSTDTQYF
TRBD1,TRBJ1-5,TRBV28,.,TGTGCCAGCACCGACAGGGGGCTTGATCAGCCCCAGCATTTT,CASTDRGLDQPQHF
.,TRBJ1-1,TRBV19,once,TGTGCCAGTAGTATAGGGGGGAACAGGGACACTGAAGCTTTCTTT,CASSIGGNRDTEAFF
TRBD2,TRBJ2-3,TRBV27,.,TGTGCCAGCAGACCTGGACTAGCGGGGGGGCCTCGGTGGGCAGATACGCAGTATTTT,CASRPGLAGGPRWADTQYF
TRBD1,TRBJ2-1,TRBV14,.,TGTGCCAGCAGCCAAGGGGGACAGGGGTTTGACAATGAGCAGTTCTTC,CASSQGGQGFDNEQFF
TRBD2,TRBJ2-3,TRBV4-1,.,TGCGCCAGCAGGCCCCCTGTAGCGGGGGGGACAGATACGCAGTATTTT,CASRPPVAGGTDTQYF
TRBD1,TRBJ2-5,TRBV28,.,TGTGCCAGCAGTCCTCAGACAGGGCGCGACGAGACCCAGTACTTC,CASSPQTGRDETQYF
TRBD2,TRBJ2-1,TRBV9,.,TGTGCCAGCAGCGTAGCTAGCGGGGGGGCCGGGGATGAGCAGTTCTTC,CASSVASGGAGDEQFF
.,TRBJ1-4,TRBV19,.,TGTGCCAGTAGTATCGGGACACCCGCAACTAATGAAAAACTGTTTTTT,CASSIGTPATNEKLFF
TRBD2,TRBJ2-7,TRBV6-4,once,TGTGCCAGACTAGCGGGAGGTTACTACGAGCAGTACTTC,CARLAGGYYEQYF
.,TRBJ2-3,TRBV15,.,TGTGCCACCAGCAGAGATAGCGGTTCAACAGATACGCAGTATTTT,CATSRDSGSTDTQYF
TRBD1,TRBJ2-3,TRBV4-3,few,TGCGCCAGCAGCCAAGGGGGGGACAGGAACACAGATACGCAGTATTTT,CASSQGGDRNTDTQYF
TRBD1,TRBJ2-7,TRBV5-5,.,TGTGCCAGCAGCTCGAGGACAGGGCTCTCCTACGAGCAGTACTTC,CASSSRTGLSYEQYF
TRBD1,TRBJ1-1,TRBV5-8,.,TGTGCCAGCAGCCTGACCGGGACAGTGAACACTGAAGCTTTCTTT,CASSLTGTVNTEAFF
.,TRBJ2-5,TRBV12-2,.,TGTGCAAGTCGCTTAGGGGACAGGCATAACCAAGAGACCCAGTACTTC,CASRLGDRHNQETQYF
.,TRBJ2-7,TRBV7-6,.,TGTGCCAGCAGCTCTACCGGGACAAAGACCTACGAGCAGTACTTC,CASSSTGTKTYEQYF
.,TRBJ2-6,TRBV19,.,TGTGCCAGTAGTATAGCTGCAGGGTCTGGGGCCAACGTCCTGACTTTC,CASSIAAGSGANVLTF
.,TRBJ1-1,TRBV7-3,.,TGTGCCAGCAGCATTTCAATGAACACTGAAGCTTTCTTT,CASSISMNTEAFF
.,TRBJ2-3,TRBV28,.,TGTGCCAGCAGACAAAAGAGGGATACGCAGTATTTT,CASRQKRDTQYF
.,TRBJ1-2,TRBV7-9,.,TGTGCCAGCAGCCCCGGGGATAGGGATGGCTACACCTTC,CASSPGDRDGYTF
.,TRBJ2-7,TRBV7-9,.,TGTGCCAGCAGCTTAGCCAATACTTACGAGCAGTACTTC,CASSLANTYEQYF
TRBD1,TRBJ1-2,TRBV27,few,TGTGCCAGCACCTCTGGGACAGGGTCCTACGCGGATGGCTACACCTTC,CASTSGTGSYADGYTF
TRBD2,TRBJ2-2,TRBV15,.,TGTGCCACCAGCAGCAGCTGGACTAGCGGGAAAGGCGGGGAGCTGTTTTTT,CATSSSWTSGKGGELFF
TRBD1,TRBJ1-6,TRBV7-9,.,TGTTCCAGCAGCTTAGACGGAGGACAGGGTCGGTCACCCCTCCACTTT,CSSSLDGGQGRSPLHF
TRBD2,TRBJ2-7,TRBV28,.,TGTGCCTCAACCCCGGGACTAGTAGATGAGCAGTACTTC,CASTPGLVDEQYF
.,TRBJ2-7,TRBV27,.,TGTGCCAGCAGTTTAGCGGTCGGTCGCGAGCAGTACTTC,CASSLAVGREQYF
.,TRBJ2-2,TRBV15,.,TGTGCCACCAGCGCCGGGAGATCGGGCAACACCGGGGAGCTGTTTTTT,CATSAGRSGNTGELFF
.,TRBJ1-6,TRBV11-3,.,TGTGCCAGCAGCTCCCTGAGGGTCTTGAATTCACCCCTCCACTTT,CASSSLRVLNSPLHF
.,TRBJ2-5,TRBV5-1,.,TGCGCCAGCAGCGACATAGAGACCCAGTACTTC,CASSDIETQYF
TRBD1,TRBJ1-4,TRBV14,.,TGTGCCAGCAGCCAAGGGGGACAGGGGGCTAATGAAAAACTGTTTTTT,CASSQGGQGANEKLFF
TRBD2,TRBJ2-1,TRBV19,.,TGTGCCAGTAGTGAAGGAGGGCTAGCGGGGCCTTACAATGAGCAGTTCTTC,CASSEGGLAGPYNEQFF
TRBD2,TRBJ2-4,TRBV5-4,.,TGTGCCAGCAGCCTCAGGACTAGCGGGAGGGCCAAAAACATTCAGTACTTC,CASSLRTSGRAKNIQYF
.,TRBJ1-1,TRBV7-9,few,TGTTCCAGCAGCTTAGCGGGGCAGGGGGAAGCTTTCTTT,CSSSLAGQGEAFF
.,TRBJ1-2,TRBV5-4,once,TGTGCCAGCAGCCCTAGGCGGGCAGTCGATGGCTACACCTTC,CASSPRRAVDGYTF
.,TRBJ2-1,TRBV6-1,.,TGTGCCAGCAGTGAAAGACAGGAACACGATGAGCAGTTCTTC,CASSERQEHDEQFF
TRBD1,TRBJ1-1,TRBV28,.,TGTGCCAGCAGTCGACCCGACAGGGGGAACACTGAAGCTTTCTTT,CASSRPDRGNTEAFF
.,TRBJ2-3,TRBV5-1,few,TGCGCCAGCAGCTTCGCAGATACGCAGTATTTT,CASSFADTQYF
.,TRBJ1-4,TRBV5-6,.,TGTGCCAGCAGCTTGTTTGGGGCAGGGTATCCGTCGACTAATGAAAAACTGTTTTTT,CASSLFGAGYPSTNEKLFF
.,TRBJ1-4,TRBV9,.,TGTGCCAGCAGCGTAGGCGGGGCAACTAATGAAAAACTGTTTTTT,CASSVGGATNEKLFF
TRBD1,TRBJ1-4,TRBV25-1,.,TGTGCCAGCAGTGAAAGTGGGACAGGGGGCTTTCAGGAAAAACTGTTTTTT,CASSESGTGGFQEKLFF
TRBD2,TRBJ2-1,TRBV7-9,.,TGTGCCAGCAGCCCAGGACTAGCGGGAGGAACAGCCTACAATGAGCAGTTCTTC,CASSPGLAGGTAYNEQFF
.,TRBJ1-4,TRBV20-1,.,TGCAGTGCTAGAGGACTGGCCGGACTGTTTTTT,CSARGLAGLFF
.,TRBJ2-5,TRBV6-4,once,TGTGCCAGCACCGTCGGACAGCACCAAGAGACCCAGTACTTC,CASTVGQHQETQYF
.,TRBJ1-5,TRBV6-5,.,TGTGCCAGCAGTCGAGGGCTAGGGAATCAGCCCCAGCATTTT,CASSRGLGNQPQHF
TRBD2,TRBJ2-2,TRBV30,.,TGTGCCTGGGTAGCGGGAGGGAACACCGGGGAGCTGTTTTTT,CAWVAGGNTGELFF
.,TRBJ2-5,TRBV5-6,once,TGTGCCAGCAGCTTGGGGACTACAGAGACCCAGTACTTC,CASSLGTTETQYF